This is a list of T cell receptor beta chains from one sample in a study of radiation and T cells in renal cell carcinoma. The assay was immunoSEQ multiplex PCR, and TCRdb's table has in-frame clones only and misses some. The sample yields roughly 100,000 clones, 70% to 90% seen once. The sample here was blood, taken from a patient whose treatment included radiotherapy and nephrectomy. Receptor source: a man in his fifties with renal cell carcinoma. Each CDR3 is given with its conserved first and last residue. Fields, in order: D gene, V gene, J gene, CDR3 DNA, CDR3 protein. D genes are given only for firm matches.

d_call: TRBD1
v_call: TRBV5-1
j_call: TRBJ2-7
cdr3_nt: TGCGCCAGCAGCTTGTTAACAGGGGGCTGGTACGAGCAGTACTTC
cdr3_aa: CASSLLTGGWYEQYF

d_call: TRBD2
v_call: TRBV4-1
j_call: TRBJ2-7
cdr3_nt: TGCGCCAGCAGCCAAATCGGAGGTCGTCCAAGGCTAGCGGGGGGGAGTTCCTACGAGCAGTACTTC
cdr3_aa: CASSQIGGRPRLAGGSSYEQYF

d_call: TRBD2
v_call: TRBV27
j_call: TRBJ2-3
cdr3_nt: TGTGCCAGCAGTTTATATACTAGCGGCCGCACAGATACGCAGTATTTT
cdr3_aa: CASSLYTSGRTDTQYF

d_call: -
v_call: TRBV7-2
j_call: TRBJ1-1
cdr3_nt: TGTGCCAGCAGCTCTAGAATGAACACTGAAGCTTTCTTT
cdr3_aa: CASSSRMNTEAFF

d_call: -
v_call: TRBV11-3
j_call: TRBJ2-2
cdr3_nt: TGTGCCAGCAGTTCTAGCGTACGGGGCACCGGGGAGCTGTTTTTT
cdr3_aa: CASSSSVRGTGELFF

d_call: -
v_call: TRBV5-1
j_call: TRBJ2-5
cdr3_nt: TGCGCCAGCAGCCCCGGGAACTACCAAGAGACCCAGTACTTC
cdr3_aa: CASSPGNYQETQYF

d_call: -
v_call: TRBV7-8
j_call: TRBJ1-1
cdr3_nt: TGTGCCAGCAGCGGCCCGAACACTGAAGCTTTCTTT
cdr3_aa: CASSGPNTEAFF

d_call: TRBD2
v_call: TRBV7-2
j_call: TRBJ2-1
cdr3_nt: TGTGCCAGCAGCTTAGTCGGGTCTAGCGGGATTGCCCCCAATGAGCAGTTCTTC
cdr3_aa: CASSLVGSSGIAPNEQFF

d_call: TRBD1
v_call: TRBV6-5
j_call: TRBJ1-2
cdr3_nt: TGTGCCAGCAGTTATCAGCTAGGGGGCGCCTATGGCTACACCTTC
cdr3_aa: CASSYQLGGAYGYTF

d_call: -
v_call: TRBV28
j_call: TRBJ2-1
cdr3_nt: TGTGCCAGCATCCCGGGGCTATCGTCCTACAATGAGCAGTTCTTC
cdr3_aa: CASIPGLSSYNEQFF

d_call: TRBD2
v_call: TRBV30
j_call: TRBJ2-1
cdr3_nt: TGTGCCTGGACGGGACTAGCAGCTTACAATGAGCAGTTCTTC
cdr3_aa: CAWTGLAAYNEQFF